A single sample is the source of the 2 T cell receptor beta chains below, sequenced in a study of blood T cell repertoires in COVID-19. Sequencing was performed with immunoSEQ multiplex PCR; in TCRdb, only in-frame clones are kept and a portion is missing. The data contain about 71,000 clones, 85% to 90% of them seen just once; the ten biggest clones take up 8.2%. Material for sequencing was peripheral blood. These receptors were taken from a man aged 50-59 years with active COVID-19.

The V gene is TRBV4-3, the J gene TRBJ1-6, with 9 bases aligning to TRBD1. V shed 6 bases and J 7 bases; nucleotides not matched to a gene: 4. The germline V gene has CDR1 LGHNA and CDR2 YSLEER. The CDR3 covers 14 residues. CDR3 protein: CASRSGQGNSPLHF. CDR3 in DNA: TGCGCCAGCAGGTCAGGACAGGGGAATTCACCCCTCCACTTT.

V gene TRBV5-1 combines with J gene TRBJ1-4, with D perhaps matching TRBD1 (5 bases). The CDR3 consists of 14 residues. Germline CDR1 SGHRS, CDR2 YFSETQ. The ends were cut back, 0 bases at V and 7 bases at J, with 10 bases in the middle. The CDR3 spells CASSLGQGSEKLFF. The CDR3 region has the DNA TGCGCCAGCAGCTTGGGTCAGGGTAGTGAAAAACTGTTTTTT.